The T cell receptor (beta chain) under discussion was sequenced for a study of blood T cells in healthy people across ages. Through a sample-barcoded 5' primer and a J-beta primer mix, a second PCR was run for about 7 to 12 cycles. TCRdb reprocessed the 5' RACE reads with MiXCR, giving one entry per CDR3 protein. The sample yields roughly 730,000 distinct CDR3 sequences, around 50% seen once. Losses at the gene ends were 6 bases for V and 1 base for J; bases not matched to a gene: 4. The length of the CDR3 is 14 residues. The sequence was collected from a man aged 40-55 years in good health. The gene calls are TRBV12-3 or TRBV12-4 and TRBJ2-5; 8 nucleotides agree with TRBD1. The material sequenced was blood. The CDR3 reads CASRRDRSQETQYF. The CDR3 DNA is TGTGCCAGCAGGAGGGACAGGAGCCAAGAGACCCAGTACTTC.